Each of the 9 T cell receptor beta chains below was sequenced from the same sample in a study of blood T cell repertoires in COVID-19. Profiling relied on immunoSEQ multiplex PCR, and the TCRdb table lists in-frame clones only, not all of them. This table holds approximately 220,000 clones, 82% found once. Source material: peripheral blood. Every receptor here comes from a woman in her 70s with acute or convalescent COVID-19.

The gene calls are TRBV6-5 and TRBJ2-2; perhaps TRBD2 as D (6 bases). The germline V and J ends were trimmed by 6 bases and 6 bases, with 11 bases remaining between them. CDR1 is MNHEY and CDR2 is SVGAGI in the germline V gene. The CDR3 is 13 amino acids. The CDR3 region is CASRGTLAGELFF. The DNA of the CDR3 is TGTGCCAGCAGAGGGACTCTTGCCGGGGAGCTGTTTTTT.

This clone was detected a few times. The gene calls are TRBV30 and TRBJ1-5, with 7 bases aligning to TRBD1. CDR1 GTSNPN and CDR2 SVGIG come from the germline V gene (reference sequence). J was trimmed by 2 bases and V by 5 bases; bases with no gene match: 3. There are 13 residues in the CDR3. CDR3 sequence (DNA): TGTGCCTGGGGGGGGACAGGCAATCAGCCCCAGCATTTT. This translates into CAWGGTGNQPQHF.

The V call is TRBV29-1, the J call TRBJ2-3; TRBD2 aligns across 9 bases. The CDR3 is made up of 13 amino acids. After removal of 6 bases from V and 4 bases from J, the junction contained 5 bases not matched to a gene. Per germline, CDR1 SQVTM and CDR2 ANQGSEA. The CDR3 spells CSVTGLAADTQYF. CDR3 coding DNA: TGCAGCGTCACGGGACTAGCAGCAGATACGCAGTATTTT.

This clone was observed a handful of times. Written as DNA, the CDR3 is TGTGCCAGTAGCCATCCCCCGGGACAGGCTACCTACGAGCAGTACTTC. It specifies CASSHPPGQATYEQYF. This chain links TRBV19 with TRBJ2-7, with 8 bases matching TRBD1. Trimming cost V 6 bases and J 2 bases; bases outside gene matches: 12. Germline assignment: CDR1 LNHDA and CDR2 SQIVND (reference sequence). The CDR3 is 16 residues long.

This chain links TRBV18 with TRBJ1-5, with D tentatively TRBD1 (6 bases). Trimming stripped 3 bases from V and 5 bases from J, with 11 bases between. Per germline, CDR1 KGHSH and CDR2 LQKENI. The CDR3 contains 14 residues. CDR3 nucleotide sequence: TGTGCCAGCTCACCTTACGGACAGTATCAGCCCCAGCATTTT. This translates into CASSPYGQYQPQHF.

The chain couples TRBV19 to TRBJ1-5; a possible D gene is TRBD1 (5 bases). The CDR3 is 12 residues long. In germline, CDR1 is LNHDA, CDR2 SQIVND (reference sequence). Trimming shortened V by 6 bases and J by 7 bases, and 10 bases separated the two germline ends. CDR3 sequence (DNA): TGTGCCAGTAGGGGGGGGAGGCAGCCCCAGCATTTT. Protein sequence: CASRGGRQPQHF.

The J gene is TRBJ1-6, the V gene TRBV19; D call uncertain. This CDR3 has 15 residues. Trimming removed 7 bases at V and 7 bases at J, with 17 bases between. Germline loops: CDR1 LNHDA, CDR2 SQIVND (reference sequence). The CDR3 here is CASNSATTYNSPLHF. Written as DNA, the CDR3 is TGTGCCAGTAATTCCGCGACAACTTACAATTCACCCCTCCACTTT.

V usage is TRBV7-8 and J usage is TRBJ1-2; D remains unclear. Between the trimmed V and J ends, which lost 5 bases and 3 bases, there was a span of 13 bases. This CDR3 contains 14 residues. CDR1 is SGHVS, CDR2 FQNEAQ, per germline. CDR3 coding DNA: TGTGCCAGCAGCCTAGGCGAGGAAGACTATGGCTACACCTTC. Its translation is CASSLGEEDYGYTF.

The CDR3 nucleotides are TGCAGTGCTAGTCCCCGCGCAGATACGCAGTATTTT. This gives the protein CSASPRADTQYF. The rearrangement links TRBV20-1 to TRBJ2-3; unclear D gene. Germline V gene data show CDR1 as DFQATT and CDR2 as SNEGSKA (reference sequence). There are 12 residues in the CDR3. V lost 3 bases and J lost 4, with 8 bases in between.